This T cell receptor beta chain was documented in a study of PD-1 blockade in classical Hodgkin lymphoma. Study results and caveats: Complete responders possessed baseline diversity comparable to newly diagnosed patients.

Exposure to brentuximab vedotin varied, and each patient had relapsed following autologous stem cell transplantation. Only one count was recorded for this clone. The antigen remains undetermined. Germline V gene sequence: CDR1 MNHNS, CDR2 SASEGT. The germline V and J ends were trimmed by 0 bases and 2 bases, with 11 bases remaining between them. The CDR3 is made up of 16 amino acids. Measured with immunoSEQ multiplex PCR; TCRdb has only the in-frame clones, and not every one. The data contain 50,000 to 75,000 clones, around 89% of them singletons. The receptor was derived from a human donor with classical Hodgkin lymphoma. The chain has TRBV6-1 and TRBJ2-1; D is possibly TRBD1 or TRBD2 (6 bases each). Sequences were derived from peripheral blood mononuclear cells (PBMCs), sampled before the second cycle of nivolumab. The CDR3 coding sequence is TGTGCCAGCAGTGAAGCGAGGGGGAGGACCTACAATGAGCAGTTCTTC. This encodes CASSEARGRTYNEQFF.